This is a list of T cell receptor beta chains from one sample in a study of shared clonotypes between healthy human individuals. This table comes from immunoSEQ multiplex PCR, and its TCRdb copy is limited to in-frame clones, with some not included. The sample carries 850,000 to 1,200,000 clones, 65% to 80% recorded once. Sequencing was done on a sample of memory CD4+ T cells sorted from blood. These receptors were obtained from a man aged 18-30 years in good health. CDR3s include the opening cysteine and the closing phenylalanine or tryptophan. The D gene is left open where the match is weak. Not all rows give a size; the values are once, few, many and, for expanded clones, a class.

D: NA
size: NA
V: TRBV7-8
J: TRBJ2-2
DNA: TGTGCCAGCAGTTCCCGTGGACATACCTTCGGGGGGGAGCTGTTTTTT
CDR3: CASSSRGHTFGGELFF

D: NA
size: NA
V: TRBV29-1
J: TRBJ2-7
DNA: TGCAGCGTTATAGGGGGGTTTTCCTACGAGCAGTACTTC
CDR3: CSVIGGFSYEQYF

D: NA
size: few
V: TRBV2
J: TRBJ1-2
DNA: TGTGCCAGCAGAAAAGGGGCTTCTAACTATGGCTACACCTTC
CDR3: CASRKGASNYGYTF

D: NA
size: NA
V: TRBV1
J: TRBJ2-3
DNA: TGCACCAGCAGCCAAGATAGTCTCTGCACAGATACGCAGTATTTT
CDR3: CTSSQDSLCTDTQYF

D: NA
size: NA
V: TRBV4-3
J: TRBJ1-5
DNA: TGCGCCAGCAGCCAAGATTATAGCAATCAGCCCCAGCATTTT
CDR3: CASSQDYSNQPQHF

D: NA
size: NA
V: TRBV6-5
J: TRBJ2-3
DNA: TGTGCCAGCAGTTCTCGGGGAAATACGCAGTATTTT
CDR3: CASSSRGNTQYF

D: NA
size: NA
V: TRBV30
J: TRBJ1-5
DNA: TGTGCCTGGACCGGGAATAGCAATCAGCCCCAGCATTTT
CDR3: CAWTGNSNQPQHF

D: NA
size: NA
V: TRBV7-2
J: TRBJ2-7
DNA: TGTGCCAGCAGCCACCGGGACGAGCAGTACTTC
CDR3: CASSHRDEQYF

D: NA
size: NA
V: TRBV5-1
J: TRBJ1-1
DNA: TGCGCCAGCAGCCCCCGGGGGGGGGCGGGCACTGAAGCTTTCTTT
CDR3: CASSPRGGAGTEAFF

D: NA
size: NA
V: TRBV5-5
J: TRBJ1-5
DNA: TGTGCCAGCAGCTTGTCTTTGGGGGGGCTAGCAAATCAGCCCCAGCATTTT
CDR3: CASSLSLGGLANQPQHF

D: NA
size: NA
V: TRBV7-2
J: TRBJ2-6
DNA: TGTGCCAGCAGCTCACAGCTTTCTGGGGCCAACGTCCTGACTTTC
CDR3: CASSSQLSGANVLTF

D: TRBD2
size: NA
V: TRBV6-1
J: TRBJ2-3
DNA: TGTGCCAGCAGTGAAAGGATAGCGGGGGACACAGATACGCAGTATTTT
CDR3: CASSERIAGDTDTQYF

D: NA
size: NA
V: TRBV4-1
J: TRBJ2-5
DNA: TGCGCCAGCAGCCAAGATCCGCGAAGTCAAGAGACCCAGTACTTC
CDR3: CASSQDPRSQETQYF

D: NA
size: few
V: TRBV28
J: TRBJ2-1
DNA: TGTGCCAGCAGTTTATGGCAGGGATCCTACAATGAGCAGTTCTTC
CDR3: CASSLWQGSYNEQFF